This entry is about one TCR beta chain. What it recognizes is unknown. This entry belongs to a study of CD4+ T cells in melanoma. General study results and limits: A reported correlation linked neoantigen-specific CD4+ T cells to CD8+, macrophage and B cell function.

CDR1 and CDR2 from the germline V gene are LNHDA and SQIVND (reference sequence). This CDR3 has 10 residues. Between the trimmed V and J ends, which lost 11 bases and 12 bases, there was a span of 13 bases. The data were produced by immunoSEQ multiplex PCR, yet TCRdb's version contains in-frame clones alone and is incomplete. The top ten hold less than 2% of the sample, which has about 140,000 clones, roughly 91% seen once. The receptor's source is a human donor with melanoma. The rearrangement uses TRBV19 and TRBJ1-4; TRBD1 is a possible D gene (5 bases). The CDR3 protein is CALGGGELFF. CDR3 nucleotide sequence: TGTGCCCTGGGGGGGGGAGAACTGTTTTTT.